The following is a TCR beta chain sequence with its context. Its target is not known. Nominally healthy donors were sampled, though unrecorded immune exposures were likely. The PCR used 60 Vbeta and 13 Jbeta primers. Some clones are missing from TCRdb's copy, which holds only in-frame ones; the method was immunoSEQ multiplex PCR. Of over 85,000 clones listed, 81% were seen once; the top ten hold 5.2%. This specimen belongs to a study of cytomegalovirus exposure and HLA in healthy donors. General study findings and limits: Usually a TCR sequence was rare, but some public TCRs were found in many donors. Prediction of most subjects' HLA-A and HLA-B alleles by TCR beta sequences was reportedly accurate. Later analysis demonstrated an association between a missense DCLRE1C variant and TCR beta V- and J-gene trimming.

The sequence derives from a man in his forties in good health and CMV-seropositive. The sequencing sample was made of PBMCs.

CDR3 DNA: TGCGCCAGCAGCTTCCAGGGGGCCCGAGGTGAAGCTTTCTTT. This codes for CASSFQGARGEAFF. This rearrangement joins TRBV5-1 to TRBJ1-1; 8 nucleotides align to TRBD1. Trimming removed 2 bases from V and 7 bases from J; junction bases left unmatched: 7. This CDR3 is 14 amino acids long. CDR1 and CDR2 from the germline V gene are SGHRS and YFSETQ.